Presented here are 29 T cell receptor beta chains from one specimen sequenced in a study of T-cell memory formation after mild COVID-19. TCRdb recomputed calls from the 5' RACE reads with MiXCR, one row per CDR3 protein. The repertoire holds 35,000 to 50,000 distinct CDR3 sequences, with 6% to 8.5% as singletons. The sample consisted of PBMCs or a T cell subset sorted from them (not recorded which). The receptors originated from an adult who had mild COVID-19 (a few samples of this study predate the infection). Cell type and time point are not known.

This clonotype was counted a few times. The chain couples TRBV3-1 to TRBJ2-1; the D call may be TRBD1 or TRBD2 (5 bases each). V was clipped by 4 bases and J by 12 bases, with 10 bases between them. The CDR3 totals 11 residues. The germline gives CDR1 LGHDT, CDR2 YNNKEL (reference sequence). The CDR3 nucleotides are TGTGCCAGCAGCCTCGGGGCTGGGCAGTTCTTC. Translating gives CASSLGAGQFF.

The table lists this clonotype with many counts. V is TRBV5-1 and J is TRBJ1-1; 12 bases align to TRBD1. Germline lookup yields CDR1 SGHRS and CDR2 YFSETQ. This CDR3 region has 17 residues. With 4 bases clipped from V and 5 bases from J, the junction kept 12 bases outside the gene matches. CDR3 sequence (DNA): TGCGCCAGCAGCCTAGGGGACAGGGGGCGGCCTATGACTGAAGCTTTCTTT. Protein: CASSLGDRGRPMTEAFF.

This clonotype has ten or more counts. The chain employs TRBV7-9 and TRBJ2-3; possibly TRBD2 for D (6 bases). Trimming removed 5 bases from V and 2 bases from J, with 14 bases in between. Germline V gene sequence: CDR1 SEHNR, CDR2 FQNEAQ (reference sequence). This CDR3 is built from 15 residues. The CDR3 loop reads CASSPVSGYTDTQYF. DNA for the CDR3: TGTGCCAGCAGCCCTGTTAGCGGCTACACAGATACGCAGTATTTT. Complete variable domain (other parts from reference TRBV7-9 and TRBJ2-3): DTGVSQNPRHKITKRGQNVTFRCDPISEHNRLYWYRQTLGQGPEFLTYFQNEAQLEKSRLLSDRFSAERPKGSFSTLEIQRTEQGDSAMYLCASSPVSGYTDTQYFGPGTRLTVL.

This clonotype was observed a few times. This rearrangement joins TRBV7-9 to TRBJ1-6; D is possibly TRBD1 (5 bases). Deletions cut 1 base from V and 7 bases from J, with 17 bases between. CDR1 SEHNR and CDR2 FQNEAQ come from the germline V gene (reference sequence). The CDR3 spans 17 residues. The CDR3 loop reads CASSLDRWLGGNSPLHF. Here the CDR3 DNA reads TGTGCCAGCAGCTTAGACCGATGGCTGGGGGGGAATTCACCCCTCCACTTT.

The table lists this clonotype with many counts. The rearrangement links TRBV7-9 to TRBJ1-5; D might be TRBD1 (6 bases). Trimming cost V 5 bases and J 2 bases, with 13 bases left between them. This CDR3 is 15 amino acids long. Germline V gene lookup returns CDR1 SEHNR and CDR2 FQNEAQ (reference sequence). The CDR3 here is CASSATGLGNQPQHF. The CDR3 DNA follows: TGTGCCAGCAGCGCCACAGGGTTGGGCAATCAGCCCCAGCATTTT.

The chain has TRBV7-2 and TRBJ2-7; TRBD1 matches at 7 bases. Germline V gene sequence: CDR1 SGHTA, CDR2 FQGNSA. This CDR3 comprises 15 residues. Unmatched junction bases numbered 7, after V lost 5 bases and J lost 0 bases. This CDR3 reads CASSPGQRVSYEQYF. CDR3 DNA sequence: TGTGCCAGCAGCCCGGGACAGAGAGTCTCCTACGAGCAGTACTTC.

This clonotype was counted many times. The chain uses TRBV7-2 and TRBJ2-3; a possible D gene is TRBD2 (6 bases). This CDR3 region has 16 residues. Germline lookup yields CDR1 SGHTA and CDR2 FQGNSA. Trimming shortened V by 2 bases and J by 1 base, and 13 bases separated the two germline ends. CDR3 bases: TGTGCCAGCAGCTTAACCTGGACTACCCGCACAGATACGCAGTATTTT. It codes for CASSLTWTTRTDTQYF.

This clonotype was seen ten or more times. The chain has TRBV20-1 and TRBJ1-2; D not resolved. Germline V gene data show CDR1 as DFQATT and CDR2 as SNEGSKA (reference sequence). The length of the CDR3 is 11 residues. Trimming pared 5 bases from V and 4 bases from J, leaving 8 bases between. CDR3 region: CSAQSLYGYTF. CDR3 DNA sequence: TGCAGTGCTCAGAGCCTCTATGGCTACACCTTC.

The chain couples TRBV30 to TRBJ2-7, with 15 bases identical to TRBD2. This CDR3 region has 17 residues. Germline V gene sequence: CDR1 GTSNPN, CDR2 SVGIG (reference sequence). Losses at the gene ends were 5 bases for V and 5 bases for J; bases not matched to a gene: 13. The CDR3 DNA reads TGTGCCTGGGCAAGGATGCGGACTAGCGGGGGGGCTCACGAGCAGTACTTC. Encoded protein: CAWARMRTSGGAHEQYF.

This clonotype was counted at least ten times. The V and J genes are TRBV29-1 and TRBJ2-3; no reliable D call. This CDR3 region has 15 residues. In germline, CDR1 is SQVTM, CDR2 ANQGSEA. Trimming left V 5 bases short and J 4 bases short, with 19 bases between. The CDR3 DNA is TGCAGCGTTCACCATAGCCTCCCTCGGGCAGATACGCAGTATTTT. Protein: CSVHHSLPRADTQYF.

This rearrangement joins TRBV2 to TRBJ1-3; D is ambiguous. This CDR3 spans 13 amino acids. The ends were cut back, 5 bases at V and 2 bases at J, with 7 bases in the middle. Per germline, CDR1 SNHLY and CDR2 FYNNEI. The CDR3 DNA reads TGTGCCAGCAGTCTAAAGCCTGGAAACACCATATATTTT. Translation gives CASSLKPGNTIYF.

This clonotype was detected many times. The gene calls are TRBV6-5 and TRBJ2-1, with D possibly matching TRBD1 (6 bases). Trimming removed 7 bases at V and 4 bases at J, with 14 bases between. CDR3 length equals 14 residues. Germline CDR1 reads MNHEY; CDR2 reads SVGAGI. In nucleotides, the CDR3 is TGTGCCAGCACCCCGTCCGGACAGTACAATGAGCAGTTCTTC. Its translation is CASTPSGQYNEQFF.

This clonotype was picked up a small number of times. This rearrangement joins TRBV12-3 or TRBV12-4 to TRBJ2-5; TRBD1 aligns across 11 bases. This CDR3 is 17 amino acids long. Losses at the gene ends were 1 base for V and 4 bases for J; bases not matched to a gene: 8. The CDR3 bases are TGTGCCAGCAGTTTAGATAGGGGACAGGGGGGAGGAGAGACCCAGTACTTC. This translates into CASSLDRGQGGGETQYF.

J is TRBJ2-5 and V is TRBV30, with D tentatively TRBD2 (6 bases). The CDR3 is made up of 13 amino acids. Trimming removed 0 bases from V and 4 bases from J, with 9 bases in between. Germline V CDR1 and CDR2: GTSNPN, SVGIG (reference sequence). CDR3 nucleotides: TGTGCCTGGAGTGTCGGAGGGATAGAGACCCAGTACTTC. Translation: CAWSVGGIETQYF.

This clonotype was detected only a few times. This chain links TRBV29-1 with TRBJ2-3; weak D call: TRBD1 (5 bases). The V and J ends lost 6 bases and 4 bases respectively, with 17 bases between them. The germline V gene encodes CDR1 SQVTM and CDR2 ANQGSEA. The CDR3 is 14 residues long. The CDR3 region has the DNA TGCAGCGTGGATGAGTCAGGGTGGGCAGATACGCAGTATTTT. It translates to CSVDESGWADTQYF.

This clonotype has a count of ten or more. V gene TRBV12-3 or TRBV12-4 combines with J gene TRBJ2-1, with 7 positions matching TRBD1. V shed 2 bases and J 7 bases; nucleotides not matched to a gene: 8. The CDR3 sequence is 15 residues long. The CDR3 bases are TGTGCCAGCAGTTTAATGGCAGGGGGAGAAAATGAGCAGTTCTTC. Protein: CASSLMAGGENEQFF.

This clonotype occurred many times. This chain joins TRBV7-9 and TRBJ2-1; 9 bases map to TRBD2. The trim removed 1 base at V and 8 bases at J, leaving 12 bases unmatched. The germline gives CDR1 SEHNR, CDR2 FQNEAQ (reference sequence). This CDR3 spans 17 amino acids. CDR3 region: CASSLGTGTSYGDEQFF. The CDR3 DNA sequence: TGTGCCAGCAGCTTAGGTACAGGGACTAGCTACGGCGATGAGCAGTTCTTC.

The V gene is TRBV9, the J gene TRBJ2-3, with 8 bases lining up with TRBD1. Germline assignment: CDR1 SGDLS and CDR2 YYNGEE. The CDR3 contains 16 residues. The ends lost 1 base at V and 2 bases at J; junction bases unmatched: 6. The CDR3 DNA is TGTGCCAGCAGCGTAAAAGCGACAGGGGCCACAGATACGCAGTATTTT. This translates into CASSVKATGATDTQYF.

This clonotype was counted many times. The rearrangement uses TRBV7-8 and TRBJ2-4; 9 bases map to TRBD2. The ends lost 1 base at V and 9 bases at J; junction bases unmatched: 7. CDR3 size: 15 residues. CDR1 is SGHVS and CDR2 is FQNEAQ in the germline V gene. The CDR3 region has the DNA TGTGCCAGCAGCTTAGACGAGGCTAGCGGGACCATTCAGTACTTC. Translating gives CASSLDEASGTIQYF.

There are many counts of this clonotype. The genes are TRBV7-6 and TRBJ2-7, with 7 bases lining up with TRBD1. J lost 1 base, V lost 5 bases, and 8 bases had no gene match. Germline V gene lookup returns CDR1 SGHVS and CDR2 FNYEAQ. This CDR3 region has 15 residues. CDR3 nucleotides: TGTGCCAGCAGCCGCGAGACAGGGAATTCCTACGAGCAGTACTTC. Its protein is CASSRETGNSYEQYF.

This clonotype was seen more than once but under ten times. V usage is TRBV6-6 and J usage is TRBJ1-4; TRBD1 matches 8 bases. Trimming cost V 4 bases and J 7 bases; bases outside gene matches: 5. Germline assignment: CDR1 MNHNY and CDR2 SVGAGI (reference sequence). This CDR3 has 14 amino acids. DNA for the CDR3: TGTGCCAGCAGTTCACCACAGGGGGGTGAAAAACTGTTTTTT. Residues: CASSSPQGGEKLFF.

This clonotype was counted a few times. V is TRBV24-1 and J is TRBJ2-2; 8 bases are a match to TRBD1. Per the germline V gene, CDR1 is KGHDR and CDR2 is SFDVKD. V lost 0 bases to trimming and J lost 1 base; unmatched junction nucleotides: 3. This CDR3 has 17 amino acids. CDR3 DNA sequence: TGTGCCACCAGTGATTTGAAAGGACAGGGGAACACCGGGGAGCTGTTTTTT. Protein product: CATSDLKGQGNTGELFF.

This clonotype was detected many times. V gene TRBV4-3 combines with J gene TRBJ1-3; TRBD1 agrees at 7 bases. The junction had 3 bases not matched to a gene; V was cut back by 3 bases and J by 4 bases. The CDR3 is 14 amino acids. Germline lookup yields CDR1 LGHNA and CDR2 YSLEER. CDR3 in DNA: TGCGCCAGCAGCCACAGGGGGTCAGGAAACACCATATATTTT. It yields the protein CASSHRGSGNTIYF.

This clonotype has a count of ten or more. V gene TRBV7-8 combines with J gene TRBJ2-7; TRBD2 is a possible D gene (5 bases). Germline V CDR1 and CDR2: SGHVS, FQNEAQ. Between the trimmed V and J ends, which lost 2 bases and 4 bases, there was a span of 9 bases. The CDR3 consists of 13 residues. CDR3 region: CASSLSSGYEQYF. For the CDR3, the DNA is TGTGCCAGCAGCTTATCATCGGGATACGAGCAGTACTTC.

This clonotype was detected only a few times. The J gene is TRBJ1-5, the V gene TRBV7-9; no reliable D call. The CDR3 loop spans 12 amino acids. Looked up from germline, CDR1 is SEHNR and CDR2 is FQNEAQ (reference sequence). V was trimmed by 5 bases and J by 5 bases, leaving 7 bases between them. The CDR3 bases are TGTGCCAGCAGCCCGCCGGATCAGCCCCAGCATTTT. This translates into CASSPPDQPQHF.

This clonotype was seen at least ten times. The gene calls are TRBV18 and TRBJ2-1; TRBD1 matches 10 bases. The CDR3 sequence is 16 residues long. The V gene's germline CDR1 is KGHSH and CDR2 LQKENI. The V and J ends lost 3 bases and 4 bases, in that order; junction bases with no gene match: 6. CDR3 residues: CASSPPGQGTYNEQFF. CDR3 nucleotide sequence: TGTGCCAGCTCACCTCCGGGACAGGGGACTTACAATGAGCAGTTCTTC.

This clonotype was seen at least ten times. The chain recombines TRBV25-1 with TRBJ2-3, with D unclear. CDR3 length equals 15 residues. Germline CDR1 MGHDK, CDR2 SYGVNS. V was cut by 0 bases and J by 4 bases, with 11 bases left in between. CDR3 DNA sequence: TGTGCCAGCAGTGAATATAGTCCGGGTTCAGATACGCAGTATTTT. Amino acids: CASSEYSPGSDTQYF.

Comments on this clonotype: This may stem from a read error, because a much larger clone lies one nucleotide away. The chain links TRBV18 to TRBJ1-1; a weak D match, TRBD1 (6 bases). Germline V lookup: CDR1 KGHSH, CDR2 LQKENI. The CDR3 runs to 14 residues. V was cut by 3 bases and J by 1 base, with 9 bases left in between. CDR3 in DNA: TGTGCCAGCTCACCGAACAGGGAGAACACTGAAGCTTTCTTT. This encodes CASSPNRENTEAFF. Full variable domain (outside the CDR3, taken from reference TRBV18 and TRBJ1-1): NAGVMQNPRHLVRRRGQEARLRCSPMKGHSHVYWYRQLPEEGLKFMVYLQKENIIDESGMPKERFSAEFPKEGPSILRIQQVVRGDSAAYFCASSPNRENTEAFFGQGTRLTVV.

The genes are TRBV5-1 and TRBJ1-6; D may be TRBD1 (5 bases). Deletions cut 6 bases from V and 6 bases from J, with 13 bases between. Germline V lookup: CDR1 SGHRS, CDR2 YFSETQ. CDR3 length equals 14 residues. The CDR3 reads CASNPGSSNSPLHF. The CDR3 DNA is TGCGCCAGCAACCCAGGGTCGAGTAATTCACCCCTCCACTTT.